This TCR beta chain was sequenced for a study of blood T cell repertoires in COVID-19. Study as a whole: Some COVID-19 samples were acute and others convalescent; all came from the United States, Italy and Spain. The cDNA or gDNA used as material had been derived from T cells, B-cell-depleted T cells, or PBMCs.

Germline-derived CDR1 and CDR2 are SGHDT and YYEEEE. The CDR3 consists of 15 residues. Trimming stripped 3 bases from V and 1 base from J, with 13 bases between. Original data processing: For nucleated cells, counts were estimated from reference gene primer amplification. Libraries were prepared by immunoSEQ multiplex PCR; TCRdb keeps only in-frame clonotypes and omits some of them. V and J calls and clone size are given by that table; D and trimming were obtained from the DNA. The sample has about 370,000 clones; roughly 90% are singletons. While infection was still active, Seattle patients were enrolled and then followed longitudinally.

The specimen was peripheral blood. This clonotype was sampled from a woman between 25 and 40 years old with COVID-19, enrolled during active disease. V and J are TRBV5-6 and TRBJ1-1, with D possibly TRBD1 on 6 matching bases. CDR3 protein: CASSSSRGSNTEAFF. The CDR3, as DNA: TGTGCCAGCAGCTCCAGCAGGGGCTCGAACACTGAAGCTTTCTTT.